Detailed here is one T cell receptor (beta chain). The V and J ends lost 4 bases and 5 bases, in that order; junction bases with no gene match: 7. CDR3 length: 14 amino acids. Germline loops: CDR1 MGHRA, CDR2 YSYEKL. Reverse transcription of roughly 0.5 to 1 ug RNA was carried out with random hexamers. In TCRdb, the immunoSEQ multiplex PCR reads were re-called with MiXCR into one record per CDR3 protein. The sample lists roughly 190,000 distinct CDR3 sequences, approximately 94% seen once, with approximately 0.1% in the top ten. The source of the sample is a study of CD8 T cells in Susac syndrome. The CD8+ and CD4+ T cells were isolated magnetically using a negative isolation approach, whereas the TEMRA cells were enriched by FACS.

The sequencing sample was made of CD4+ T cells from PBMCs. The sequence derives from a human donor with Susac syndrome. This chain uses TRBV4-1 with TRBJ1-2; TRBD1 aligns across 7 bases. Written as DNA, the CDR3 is TGCGCCAGCAGCCCGCAGGACAGGAATTATGGCTACACCTTC. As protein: CASSPQDRNYGYTF.